The TCR beta chain under discussion was sequenced for a study of blood T cell repertoires in COVID-19. Across the study: Whether acute or convalescent, the COVID-19 samples came from the United States, Italy and Spain. PBMCs, B-cell-depleted T cells, or T cells provided the cDNA or gDNA that made up the material.

Trimming pared 5 bases from V and 0 bases from J, leaving 13 bases between. This CDR3 is built from 15 residues. The germline V gene has CDR1 SNHLY and CDR2 FYNNEI. Per the original data handling: Reference gene primer amplification gave estimated nucleated cell counts. Method: immunoSEQ multiplex PCR; TCRdb's copy keeps in-frame clones and lacks some. The D gene and trimming were derived from the DNA, and the V and J assignments and clone size from that table. The sample holds roughly 30,000 clones, 85% to 95% seen once. The Seattle patients joined while their infection was active and were tracked longitudinally afterward.

Sequencing used peripheral blood. The chain employs TRBV2 and TRBJ1-1; D remains unclear. The source of this sequence is a woman in her seventies with COVID-19, enrolled during active disease. The CDR3 sequence: CASSKQGGMNTEAFF. The CDR3 DNA follows: TGTGCCAGCAGTAAGCAAGGAGGTATGAACACTGAAGCTTTCTTT.